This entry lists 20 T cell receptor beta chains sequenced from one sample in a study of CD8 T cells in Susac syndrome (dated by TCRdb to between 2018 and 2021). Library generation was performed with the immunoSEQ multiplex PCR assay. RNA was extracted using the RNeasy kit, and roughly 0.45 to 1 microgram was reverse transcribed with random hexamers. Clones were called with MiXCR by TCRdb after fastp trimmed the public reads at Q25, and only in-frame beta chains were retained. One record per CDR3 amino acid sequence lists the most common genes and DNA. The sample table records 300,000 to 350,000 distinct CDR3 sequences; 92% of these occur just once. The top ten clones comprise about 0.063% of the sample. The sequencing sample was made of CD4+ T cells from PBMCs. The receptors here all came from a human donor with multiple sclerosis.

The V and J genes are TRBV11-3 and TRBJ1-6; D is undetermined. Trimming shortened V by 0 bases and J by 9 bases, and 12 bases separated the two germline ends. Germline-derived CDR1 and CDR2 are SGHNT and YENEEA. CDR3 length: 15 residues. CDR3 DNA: TGTGCCAGCAGCTTAGATCGGGAGACGAGTTCACCCCTCCACTTT. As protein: CASSLDRETSSPLHF.

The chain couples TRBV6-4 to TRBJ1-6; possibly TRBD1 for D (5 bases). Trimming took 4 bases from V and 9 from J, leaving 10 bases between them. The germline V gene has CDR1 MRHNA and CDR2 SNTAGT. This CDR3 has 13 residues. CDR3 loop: CASSAAGSSPLHF. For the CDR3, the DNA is TGTGCCAGCAGTGCGGCAGGGAGTTCACCCCTCCACTTT.

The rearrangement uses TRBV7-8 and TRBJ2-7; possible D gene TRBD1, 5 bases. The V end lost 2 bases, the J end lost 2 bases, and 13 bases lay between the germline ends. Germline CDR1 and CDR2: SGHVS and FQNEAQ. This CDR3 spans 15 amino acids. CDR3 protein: CASSLQGVGAYEQYF. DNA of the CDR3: TGTGCCAGCAGCTTACAAGGGGTTGGGGCCTACGAGCAGTACTTC.

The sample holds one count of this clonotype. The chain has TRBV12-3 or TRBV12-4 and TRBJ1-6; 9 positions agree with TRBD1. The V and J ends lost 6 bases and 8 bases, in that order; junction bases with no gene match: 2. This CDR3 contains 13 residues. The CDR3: CASRGQGDSPLHF. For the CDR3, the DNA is TGTGCCAGCAGGGGACAGGGTGATTCACCCCTCCACTTT.

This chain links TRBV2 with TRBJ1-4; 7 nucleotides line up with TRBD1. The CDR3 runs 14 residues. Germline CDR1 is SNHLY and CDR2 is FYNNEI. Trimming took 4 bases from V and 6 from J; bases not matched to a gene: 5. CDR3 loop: CASSVQGLYEKLFF. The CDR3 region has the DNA TGTGCCAGCAGTGTACAGGGGTTGTATGAAAAACTGTTTTTT. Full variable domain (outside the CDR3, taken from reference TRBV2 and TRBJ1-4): EPEVTQTPSHQVTQMGQEVILRCVPISNHLYFYWYRQILGQKVEFLVSFYNNEISEKSEIFDDQFSVERPDGSNFTLKIRSTKLEDSAMYFCASSVQGLYEKLFFGSGTQLSVL.

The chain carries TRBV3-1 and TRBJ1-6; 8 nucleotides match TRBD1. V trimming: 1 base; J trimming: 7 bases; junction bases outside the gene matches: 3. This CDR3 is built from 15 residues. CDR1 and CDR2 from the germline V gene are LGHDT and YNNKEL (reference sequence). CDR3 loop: CASSQGTGPNSPLHF. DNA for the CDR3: TGTGCCAGCAGCCAAGGGACAGGGCCCAATTCACCCCTCCACTTT.

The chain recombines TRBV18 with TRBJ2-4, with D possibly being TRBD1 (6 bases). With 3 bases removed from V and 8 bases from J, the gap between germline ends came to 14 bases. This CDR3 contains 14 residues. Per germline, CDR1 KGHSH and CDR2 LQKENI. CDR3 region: CASSPGGGAHIQYF. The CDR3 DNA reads TGTGCCAGCTCACCGGGTGGGGGCGCACACATTCAGTACTTC.

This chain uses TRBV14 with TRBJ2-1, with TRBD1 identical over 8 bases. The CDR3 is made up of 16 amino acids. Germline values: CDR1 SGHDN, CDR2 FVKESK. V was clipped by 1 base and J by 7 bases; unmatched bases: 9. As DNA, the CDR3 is TGTGCCAGCAGCCAAGTGGGACAGGTCATCGGGAATGAGCAGTTCTTC. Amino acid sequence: CASSQVGQVIGNEQFF. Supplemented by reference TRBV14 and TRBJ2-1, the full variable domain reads EAGVTQFPSHSVIEKGQTVTLRCDPISGHDNLYWYRRVMGKEIKFLLHFVKESKQDESGMPNNRFLAERTGGTYSTLKVQPAELEDSGVYFCASSQVGQVIGNEQFFGPGTRLTVL.

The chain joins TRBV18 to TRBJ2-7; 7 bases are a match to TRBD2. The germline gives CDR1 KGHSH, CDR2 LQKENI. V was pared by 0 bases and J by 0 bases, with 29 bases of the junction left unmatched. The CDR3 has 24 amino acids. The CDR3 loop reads CASSPPRIYQPGLRYALSSYEQYF. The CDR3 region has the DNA TGTGCCAGCTCACCACCTAGGATCTACCAACCGGGACTACGGTACGCTCTTAGCTCCTACGAGCAGTACTTC.

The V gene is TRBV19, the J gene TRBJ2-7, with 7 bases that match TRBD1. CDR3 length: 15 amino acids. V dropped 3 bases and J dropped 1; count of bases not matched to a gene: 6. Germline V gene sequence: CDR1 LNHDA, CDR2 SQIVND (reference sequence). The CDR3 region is CASSMAADRSYEQYF. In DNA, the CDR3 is TGTGCCAGTAGTATGGCGGCGGACAGGTCCTACGAGCAGTACTTC.

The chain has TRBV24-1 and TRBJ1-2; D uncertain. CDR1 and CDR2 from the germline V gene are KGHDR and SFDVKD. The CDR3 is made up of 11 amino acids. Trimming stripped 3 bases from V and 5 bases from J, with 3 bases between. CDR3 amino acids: CATSDAYGYTF. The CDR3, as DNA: TGTGCCACCAGTGATGCTTATGGCTACACCTTC.

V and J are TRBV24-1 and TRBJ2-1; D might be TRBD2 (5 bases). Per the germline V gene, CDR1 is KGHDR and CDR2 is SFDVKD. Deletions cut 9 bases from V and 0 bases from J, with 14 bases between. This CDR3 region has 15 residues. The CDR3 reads CATGLAASSYNEQFF. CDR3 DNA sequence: TGTGCCACCGGCCTAGCCGCGAGCTCCTACAATGAGCAGTTCTTC.

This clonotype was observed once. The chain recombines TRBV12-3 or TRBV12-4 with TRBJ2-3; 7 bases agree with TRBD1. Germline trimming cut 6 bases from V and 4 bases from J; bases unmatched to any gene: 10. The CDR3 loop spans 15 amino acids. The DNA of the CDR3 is TGTGCCAGCAGCCGAGACAGGGCTGACGCAGATACGCAGTATTTT. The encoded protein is CASSRDRADADTQYF.

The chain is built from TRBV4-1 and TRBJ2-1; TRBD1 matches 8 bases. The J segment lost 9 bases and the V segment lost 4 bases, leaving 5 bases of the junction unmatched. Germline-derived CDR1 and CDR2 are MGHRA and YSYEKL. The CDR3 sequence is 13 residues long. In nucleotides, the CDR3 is TGCGCCAGCAGCCGGGACAGGTCCGGTGAGCAGTTCTTC. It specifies CASSRDRSGEQFF.

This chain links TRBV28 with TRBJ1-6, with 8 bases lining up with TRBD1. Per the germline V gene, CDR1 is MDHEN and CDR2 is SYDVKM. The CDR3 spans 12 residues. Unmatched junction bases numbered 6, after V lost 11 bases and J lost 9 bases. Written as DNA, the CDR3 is TGTGCCCAGGGGGCTTCGGGTTCACCCCTCCACTTT. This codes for CAQGASGSPLHF.

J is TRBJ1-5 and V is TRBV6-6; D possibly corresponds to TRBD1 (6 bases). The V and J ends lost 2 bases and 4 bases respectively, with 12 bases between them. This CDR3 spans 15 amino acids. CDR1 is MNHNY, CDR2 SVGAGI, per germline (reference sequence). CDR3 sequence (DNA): TGTGCCAGCAGTTACGCTCAGGGGATGAATCAGCCCCAGCATTTT. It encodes CASSYAQGMNQPQHF.

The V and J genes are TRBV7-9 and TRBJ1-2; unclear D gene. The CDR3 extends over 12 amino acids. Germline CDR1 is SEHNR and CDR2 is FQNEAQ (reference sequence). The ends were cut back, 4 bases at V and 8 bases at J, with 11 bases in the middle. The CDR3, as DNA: TGTGCCAGCAGCTCCTATTCTGAGGGCTACACCTTC. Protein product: CASSSYSEGYTF.

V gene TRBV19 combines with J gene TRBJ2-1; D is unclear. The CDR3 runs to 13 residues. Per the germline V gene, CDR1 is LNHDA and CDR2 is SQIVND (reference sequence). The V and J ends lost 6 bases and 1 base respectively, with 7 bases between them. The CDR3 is CASSAQSYNEQFF. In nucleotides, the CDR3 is TGTGCCAGTAGCGCCCAGTCCTACAATGAGCAGTTCTTC.

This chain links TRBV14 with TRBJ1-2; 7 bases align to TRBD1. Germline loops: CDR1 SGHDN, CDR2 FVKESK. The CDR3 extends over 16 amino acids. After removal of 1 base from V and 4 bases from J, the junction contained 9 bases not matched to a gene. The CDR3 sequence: CASSQGLGGGSYGYTF. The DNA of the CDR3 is TGTGCCAGCAGCCAAGGCCTAGGGGGCGGAAGCTATGGCTACACCTTC. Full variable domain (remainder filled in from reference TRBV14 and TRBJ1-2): EAGVTQFPSHSVIEKGQTVTLRCDPISGHDNLYWYRRVMGKEIKFLLHFVKESKQDESGMPNNRFLAERTGGTYSTLKVQPAELEDSGVYFCASSQGLGGGSYGYTFGSGTRLTVV.

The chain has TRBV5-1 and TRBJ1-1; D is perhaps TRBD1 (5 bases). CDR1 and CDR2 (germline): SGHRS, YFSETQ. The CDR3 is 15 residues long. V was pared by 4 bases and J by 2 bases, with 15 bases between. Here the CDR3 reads CASSLLDTQNTEAFF. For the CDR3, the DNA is TGCGCCAGCAGCCTGTTGGACACTCAAAACACTGAAGCTTTCTTT. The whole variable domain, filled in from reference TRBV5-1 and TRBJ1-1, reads KAGVTQTPRYLIKTRGQQVTLSCSPISGHRSVSWYQQTPGQGLQFLFEYFSETQRNKGNFPGRFSGRQFSNSRSEMNVSTLELGDSALYLCASSLLDTQNTEAFFGQGTRLTVV.